This T cell receptor (beta chain) was identified in a study of blood T cell repertoires in COVID-19. In the study overall: Sources were T cells, B-cell-depleted T cells, or PBMCs; the material itself was cDNA or gDNA.

This clone was picked up one time. Produced via immunoSEQ multiplex PCR; TCRdb's table is partial and in-frame only. The sample records some 220,000 clones, 75% to 85% being singletons. The receptor was isolated from a man aged 45-65 years with COVID-19, enrolled during active disease. Sequenced: peripheral blood.

The CDR3 region has the DNA TGCGCCAGCAGCGCTGCCGGGACAGGGCACAATGAGCAGTTCTTC. Its translation is CASSAAGTGHNEQFF. This chain joins TRBV5-1 and TRBJ2-1; 9 nucleotides agree with TRBD1. The CDR3 is 15 residues long. V gave up 4 bases and J gave up 5 bases; unmatched junction bases: 7. The germline V gene has CDR1 SGHRS and CDR2 YFSETQ. Variable domain in full (rest from reference TRBV5-1 and TRBJ2-1): KAGVTQTPRYLIKTRGQQVTLSCSPISGHRSVSWYQQTPGQGLQFLFEYFSETQRNKGNFPGRFSGRQFSNSRSEMNVSTLELGDSALYLCASSAAGTGHNEQFFGPGTRLTVL.